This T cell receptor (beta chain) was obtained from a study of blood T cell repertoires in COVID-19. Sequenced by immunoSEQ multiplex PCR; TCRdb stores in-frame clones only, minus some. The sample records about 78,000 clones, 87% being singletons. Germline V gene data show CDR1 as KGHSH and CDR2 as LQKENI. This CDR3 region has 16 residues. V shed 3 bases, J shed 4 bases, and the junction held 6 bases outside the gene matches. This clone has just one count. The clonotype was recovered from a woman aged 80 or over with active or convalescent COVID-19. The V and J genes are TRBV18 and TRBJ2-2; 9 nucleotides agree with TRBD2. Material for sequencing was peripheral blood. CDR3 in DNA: TGTGCCAGCTCACCGAGTAGCGGGAGCCTCACCGGGGAGCTGTTTTTT. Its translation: CASSPSSGSLTGELFF.